The subject of this entry is one TCR beta chain. Its antigen is currently unknown. This specimen comes from a study of a mutant IDH1 vaccine in newly diagnosed glioma. Only in-frame clones appear in the TCRdb table, and some are missing; sequencing was by immunoSEQ multiplex PCR. The data contain over 65,000 clones, 80% to 85% of them seen just once; the ten biggest clones take up about 12%. Time point: week 35, safety follow-up. Vaccination comprised doses that each held 300 ug of mutant IDH1 20-mer peptide, plus topical imiquimod. Trimming took off 0 bases at V and 5 bases at J, with 14 bases between the two ends. Germline CDR1 reads SGDLS; CDR2 reads YYNGEE. The CDR3 is 15 residues long.

The sequence came from a man aged 18 to 30 with glioma. The chain couples TRBV9 to TRBJ2-5, with D unresolved. This material consisted of PBMCs, taken from a glioma patient whose treatment included an IDH1 peptide vaccine. The chain's CDR3 is CASSVGGSRVETQYF. The CDR3 region has the DNA TGTGCCAGCAGCGTAGGGGGTAGTCGTGTGGAGACCCAGTACTTC.